This passage covers 23 T cell receptor beta chains from one sample sequenced in a study of blood T cells in healthy people across ages. Primed by a sample-barcoded 5' primer and a J-beta primer mix, a second PCR proceeded for 7 to 11 cycles. TCRdb reprocessed the 5' RACE reads via MiXCR and lists one record per CDR3 protein. The sample shows 1.5 million to 2 million distinct CDR3 sequences, about two fifths of them seen only once. The sample consisted of blood. These receptors all come from a human donor in good health.

The chain links TRBV5-5 to TRBJ2-5; D not resolved. The J call may be in error: the DNA end matches TRBJ2-7 better. This CDR3 has 13 residues. The germline V gene has CDR1 SGHKS and CDR2 YYEKEE (reference sequence). As DNA, the CDR3 is TGTGCCAGCAGCTACGATCACCGCTACGAGCAGTACTTC. It translates to CASSYDHRYEQYF.

The J gene is TRBJ2-7, the V gene TRBV7-2; D is undetermined. This CDR3 is built from 13 residues. CDR1 is SGHTA, CDR2 FQGNSA, per germline. Trimming stripped 5 bases from V and 6 bases from J, with 14 bases between. Here the CDR3 DNA reads TGTGCCAGCAGCCCCCCCCCATCCATCGAGCAGTACTTC. It translates to CASSPPPSIEQYF.

CDR3 coding DNA: TGCAGTGCTAGGGCAGACCCGAGCGGGCGCTCCTACAATGAGCAGTTCTTC. It encodes CSARADPSGRSYNEQFF. The V gene is TRBV20-1, the J gene TRBJ2-1, with a possible D match to TRBD2 (6 bases). This CDR3 has 17 amino acids. Germline CDR1 DFQATT, CDR2 SNEGSKA (reference sequence). V was shortened by 3 bases and J by 0 bases, with 18 bases between the two germline ends.

The CDR3 DNA sequence: TGCAGCGTTGATAGAGCGGGGGGGCCAGAGACCCAGTACTTC. This translates into CSVDRAGGPETQYF. V gene TRBV29-1 combines with J gene TRBJ2-5; 10 positions match TRBD2. V was clipped by 3 bases and J by 4 bases; unmatched bases: 5. The CDR3 is 14 amino acids. Looked up from germline, CDR1 is SQVTM and CDR2 is ANQGSEA.

This clonotype has ten or more counts. One end of the junction does not line up with germline, which may come from a read error. The J gene is TRBJ1-5, the V gene TRBV5-1; D is unresolved. This CDR3 contains 13 residues. Per germline, CDR1 SGHRS and CDR2 YFSETQ. CDR3 region: CASSLDPNQPQHF. In DNA, the CDR3 is TGTGCCAGCAGCTTAGACCCCAATCAGCCCCAGCATTTT. The complete variable domain, with remaining parts taken from reference TRBV5-1 and TRBJ1-5, reads KAGVTQTPRYLIKTRGQQVTLSCSPISGHRSVSWYQQTPGQGLQFLFEYFSETQRNKGNFPGRFSGRQFSNSRSEMNVSTLELGDSALYLCASSLDPNQPQHFGDGTRLSIL.

Only a few counts were recorded for this clonotype. The rearrangement uses TRBV7-2 and TRBJ2-4; D remains unclear. This CDR3 has 15 residues. Germline CDR1 reads SGHTA; CDR2 reads FQGNSA. V gave up 5 bases and J gave up 4 bases, with 15 bases separating them. CDR3 protein: CASSRRSRPKNIQYF. The DNA for the CDR3 is TGTGCCAGCAGCAGACGTAGTCGACCTAAAAACATTCAGTACTTC.

V and J are TRBV5-1 and TRBJ2-7; no definite D call. The end of the DNA fits TRBJ2-5 better, so the J call may be wrong. Germline CDR1 and CDR2: SGHRS and YFSETQ. There are 15 residues in the CDR3. In nucleotides, the CDR3 is TGCGCCAGCAGCTTGCGGCAGGCTATACGAGAGACCCAGTACTTC. It is translated as CASSLRQAIRETQYF.

The rearrangement links TRBV7-2 to TRBJ2-5; D is unclear. The CDR3 contains 11 residues. The V and J ends lost 3 bases and 10 bases respectively, with 9 bases between them. The germline V gene encodes CDR1 SGHTA and CDR2 FQGNSA. The DNA for the CDR3 is TGTGCCAGCAGCTTTTTGGAATTCCAGTACTTC. Its translation: CASSFLEFQYF.

This clonotype occurred many times. V gene TRBV5-5 combines with J gene TRBJ1-1, with D unclear. This CDR3 has 13 amino acids. CDR1 SGHKS and CDR2 YYEKEE come from the germline V gene (reference sequence). Trimming removed 0 bases at V and 11 bases at J, with 14 bases between. The CDR3 region has the DNA TGTGCCAGCAGCTTGGGGCCATTGGATTTGGCTTTCTTT. Amino acids: CASSLGPLDLAFF.

The chain carries TRBV6-5 and TRBJ1-4, with D uncertain. V lost 6 bases to trimming and J lost 3 bases, with 11 bases between them. Germline CDR1 MNHEY, CDR2 SVGAGI. CDR3 size: 14 residues. The CDR3, as DNA: TGTGCCAGCAGACCCCAGGTGGCTAATGAAAAACTGTTTTTT. It yields the protein CASRPQVANEKLFF.

Details on this clonotype: This could be a read error, since a much larger clone is one nucleotide away. The chain is built from TRBV4-2 and TRBJ2-5; 7 bases line up with TRBD1. The CDR3 is made up of 16 amino acids. Germline CDR1 is LGHNA and CDR2 is YNFKEQ. CDR3 nucleotide sequence: TGTGCCGGCAGCCAGAGGGGGAGACAGGGTGGAGAGACCCAGTACTTC. This codes for CAGSQRGRQGGETQYF.

This clonotype has ten or more counts. V and J are TRBV11-2 and TRBJ2-1; TRBD2 matches 7 bases. Germline trimming cut 0 bases from V and 4 bases from J; bases unmatched to any gene: 9. The CDR3 is 17 amino acids. Per germline, CDR1 SGHAT and CDR2 FQNNGV. CDR3 sequence: CASSLDSIAGEYNEQFF. The CDR3 DNA reads as TGTGCCAGCAGCTTAGATAGTATCGCGGGGGAGTACAATGAGCAGTTCTTC. Combining the CDR3 with reference TRBV11-2 and TRBJ2-1 gives the whole variable domain EAGVAQSPRYKIIEKRQSVAFWCNPISGHATLYWYQQILGQGPKLLIQFQNNGVVDDSQLPKDRFSAERLKGVDSTLKIQPAKLEDSAVYLCASSLDSIAGEYNEQFFGPGTRLTVL.

This chain connects TRBV5-1 to TRBJ2-3; unclear D gene. The CDR3 sequence is 16 residues long. The ends were cut back, 2 bases at V and 4 bases at J, with 17 bases in the middle. The germline V gene has CDR1 SGHRS and CDR2 YFSETQ. The CDR3 sequence is CASSFWTAPTPDTQYF. For the CDR3, the DNA is TGCGCCAGCAGCTTCTGGACCGCTCCTACTCCAGATACGCAGTATTTT. The full variable domain, rest sourced from reference TRBV5-1 and TRBJ2-3, is KAGVTQTPRYLIKTRGQQVTLSCSPISGHRSVSWYQQTPGQGLQFLFEYFSETQRNKGNFPGRFSGRQFSNSRSEMNVSTLELGDSALYLCASSFWTAPTPDTQYFGPGTRLTVL.

This chain uses TRBV10-3 with TRBJ1-6; D gene ambiguous. Germline V gene sequence: CDR1 ENHRY, CDR2 SYGVKD. V gave up 1 base and J gave up 1 base, with 17 bases separating them. The CDR3 is made up of 19 amino acids. CDR3 sequence reads: CAISEWEGGPRSYNSPLHF. The CDR3 DNA sequence: TGTGCCATCAGTGAGTGGGAGGGAGGCCCTCGGTCCTATAATTCACCCCTCCACTTT.

This rearrangement joins TRBV7-3 to TRBJ2-1, with 8 bases identical to TRBD1. Trimming at V came to 2 bases and at J to 6 bases, leaving 6 bases not matched to a gene. Germline V gene lookup returns CDR1 SGHTA and CDR2 FQGTGA. CDR3 length: 15 amino acids. The CDR3 DNA reads as TGTGCCAGCAGCTTAGAGTACAGGGGGGCCAATGAGCAGTTCTTC. Protein sequence: CASSLEYRGANEQFF.

Only a few counts were recorded for this clonotype. V is TRBV4-2 and J is TRBJ2-6; no reliable D call. The CDR3 is 18 amino acids. Trimming cost V 0 bases and J 0 bases, with 12 bases left between them. Germline V gives CDR1 LGHNA, CDR2 YNFKEQ. Here the CDR3 DNA reads TGTGCCAGCAGCCAAGATTATCGGATAAGCTCTGGGGCCAACGTCCTGACTTTC. It encodes CASSQDYRISSGANVLTF.

This clonotype was found once. J is TRBJ2-1 and V is TRBV27; no clear D gene. The CDR3 covers 14 residues. Germline lookup yields CDR1 MNHEY and CDR2 SMNVEV (reference sequence). The V gene lost 5 bases and the J gene lost 5 bases, with 13 bases spanning the gap. The CDR3 region has the DNA TGTGCCAGCAGTCCCTTTGAGCAGAACAATGAGCAGTTCTTC. This translates into CASSPFEQNNEQFF.

The gene calls are TRBV20-1 and TRBJ2-5; D not resolved. The V and J ends lost 7 bases and 4 bases respectively, with 10 bases between them. CDR1 DFQATT and CDR2 SNEGSKA come from the germline V gene (reference sequence). The CDR3 extends over 11 amino acids. The CDR3 loop reads CSVFRGETQYF. CDR3 DNA sequence: TGCAGTGTGTTTAGAGGAGAGACCCAGTACTTC.

The V call is TRBV29-1, the J call TRBJ2-7; the D is unclear. From germline, CDR1 is SQVTM and CDR2 ANQGSEA. V was trimmed by 4 bases and J by 4 bases, leaving 8 bases between them. The CDR3 has 11 residues. CDR3 in amino acids: CSVVGDYEQYF. In DNA, the CDR3 is TGCAGCGTTGTCGGAGATTACGAGCAGTACTTC.

The chain uses TRBV20-1 and TRBJ1-5, with no clear D. V gave up 0 bases and J gave up 5 bases, with 11 bases separating them. Germline assignment: CDR1 DFQATT and CDR2 SNEGSKA (reference sequence). The CDR3 covers 14 residues. CDR3 residues: CSARDLGLYQPQHF. In DNA, the CDR3 is TGCAGTGCTAGAGATTTGGGGTTGTATCAGCCCCAGCATTTT.

This clonotype was counted a few times. V usage is TRBV7-3 and J usage is TRBJ2-1, with a weak D call TRBD2 (7 bases). Germline CDR1 SGHTA, CDR2 FQGTGA. V gave up 2 bases and J gave up 2 bases, with 13 bases separating them. The CDR3 totals 16 residues. CDR3: CASSLLGGATYNEQFF. As DNA, the CDR3 is TGTGCCAGCAGCTTATTAGGGGGGGCCACCTACAATGAGCAGTTCTTC.

Ten or more counts support this clonotype. The V and J genes are TRBV18 and TRBJ2-4; D is unclear. The CDR3 totals 16 residues. Trimming pared 2 bases from V and 9 bases from J, leaving 20 bases between. Germline V gene lookup returns CDR1 KGHSH and CDR2 LQKENI. CDR3 DNA: TGTGCCAGCTCACCATTCCAGACGGGCAGCAGTAGCATTCAGTACTTC. Protein sequence: CASSPFQTGSSSIQYF.

The chain recombines TRBV5-5 with TRBJ2-3; 8 bases line up with TRBD2. The CDR3 contains 15 residues. In germline, CDR1 is SGHKS, CDR2 YYEKEE (reference sequence). Germline trimming cut 9 bases from V and 1 base from J; bases unmatched to any gene: 10. CDR3 coding DNA: TGTGCCAAGTTGATCACTAGCGGCGGCACAGATACGCAGTATTTT. It encodes CAKLITSGGTDTQYF.